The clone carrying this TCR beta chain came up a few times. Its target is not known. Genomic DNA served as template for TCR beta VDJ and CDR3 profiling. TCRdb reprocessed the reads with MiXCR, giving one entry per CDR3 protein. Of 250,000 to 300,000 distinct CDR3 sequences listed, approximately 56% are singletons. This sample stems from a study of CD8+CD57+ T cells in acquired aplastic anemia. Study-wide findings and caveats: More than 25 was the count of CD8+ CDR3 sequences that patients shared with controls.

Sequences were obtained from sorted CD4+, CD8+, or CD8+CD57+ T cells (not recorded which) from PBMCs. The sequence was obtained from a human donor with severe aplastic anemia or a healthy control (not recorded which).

This chain's CDR3 is CATSDRGGQPQHF. CDR3 coding DNA: TGTGCCACCAGTGACAGGGGAGGTCAGCCCCAGCATTTT. V is TRBV24-1 and J is TRBJ1-5; possibly TRBD1 for D (6 bases). The CDR3 loop spans 13 amino acids. Trimming shortened V by 4 bases and J by 6 bases, and 9 bases separated the two germline ends. The V gene's germline CDR1 is KGHDR and CDR2 SFDVKD.